A selection of T cell receptor beta chains follows, all from one sample in a study of CD8 T cells in Susac syndrome. Each CDR3 protein is one row after TCRdb ran MiXCR on the immunoSEQ multiplex PCR reads. The repertoire includes roughly 200,000 distinct CDR3 sequences, about 95% of them detected once, and around 0.15% sits in the top ten. The specimen was CD8+ T cells from PBMCs. These TCRs come from a human donor with multiple sclerosis. The CDR3 runs from the conserved cysteine through the conserved F or W. The D gene is left open where the match is weak. The listing skips clone size in some rows; elsewhere it reads once, few, many or a size class.

cdr3_length | j_call | clone_size | v_call | d_call | cdr3_aa | cdr3_nt
15 | TRBJ2-2 | . | TRBV29-1 | TRBD1 | CSVERTGINTGELFF | TGCAGCGTTGAGAGGACAGGGATAAACACCGGGGAGCTGTTTTTT
14 | TRBJ2-7 | . | TRBV4-2 | . | CASSLTSPRDEQYF | TGTGCCAGCAGCCTGACTAGTCCGAGGGACGAGCAGTACTTC
14 | TRBJ1-1 | . | TRBV20-1 | . | CSARRLGQNTEAFF | TGCAGTGCTAGGCGGTTAGGGCAGAACACTGAAGCTTTCTTT
16 | TRBJ2-1 | . | TRBV6-2/TRBV6-3 | . | CASTLGVGSSYNEQFF | TGTGCCAGCACCCTTGGCGTCGGGAGTAGTTACAATGAGCAGTTCTTC
11 | TRBJ2-5 | . | TRBV29-1 | . | CSVLLTGTQYF | TGCAGCGTTCTTTTGACGGGGACCCAGTACTTC
14 | TRBJ2-1 | . | TRBV4-2 | . | CASSQESLANEQFF | TGTGCCAGCAGCCAAGAATCCCTAGCCAATGAGCAGTTCTTC
13 | TRBJ2-1 | once | TRBV20-1 | . | CSARDLSADEQFF | TGCAGTGCTAGAGATTTGTCGGCCGATGAGCAGTTCTTC
15 | TRBJ2-5 | . | TRBV6-2/TRBV6-3 | . | CASSYTDYPKGTQYF | TGTGCCAGCAGTTACACGGACTACCCGAAGGGGACCCAGTACTTC
14 | TRBJ1-1 | . | TRBV2 | TRBD1 | CASKTWPGGSEAFF | TGTGCCAGCAAGACGTGGCCAGGGGGATCTGAAGCTTTCTTT
13 | TRBJ2-7 | . | TRBV27 | . | CASSLGGNYEQYF | TGTGCCAGCAGTTTAGGCGGAAACTACGAGCAGTACTTC
14 | TRBJ2-5 | . | TRBV28 | TRBD1 | CASSLSDREETQYF | TGTGCCAGCAGTTTATCAGACAGGGAAGAGACCCAGTACTTC
14 | TRBJ2-7 | . | TRBV5-6 | . | CASSLAPGHYEQYF | TGTGCCAGCAGCTTGGCCCCGGGACACTACGAGCAGTACTTC
14 | TRBJ2-5 | . | TRBV27 | . | CASSLSTGVETQYF | TGTGCCAGCAGTTTATCCACCGGGGTGGAGACCCAGTACTTC
15 | TRBJ2-1 | . | TRBV25-1 | . | CASSELGEVYNEQFF | TGTGCCAGCAGTGAACTCGGGGAGGTATACAATGAGCAGTTCTTC
14 | TRBJ1-1 | . | TRBV4-1 | TRBD1 | CASSSDRADTEAFF | TGCGCCAGCAGCTCGGACAGGGCCGACACTGAAGCTTTCTTT
16 | TRBJ2-7 | . | TRBV30 | TRBD2 | CAWSGMGLADSYEQYF | TGTGCCTGGAGTGGCATGGGACTAGCGGACTCCTACGAGCAGTACTTC
14 | TRBJ1-2 | . | TRBV29-1 | . | CSVEGTKINYGYTF | TGCAGCGTTGAAGGGACTAAAATTAACTATGGCTACACCTTC